These 9 T cell receptor beta chains share one sample of origin, sequenced in a study of T cell repertoires in cytomegalovirus infection (dated by TCRdb to the late 2010s). Sequencing was carried out with an Illumina HiSeq 1500. The public reads were reanalyzed by TCRdb: fastp trimming at Q25, MiXCR alignment, in-frame beta chains only. CDR3 protein sequences are deduplicated, and each keeps its most common genes and DNA. The sample table lists about 210,000 distinct CDR3 sequences, under 8.5% of them with a count of one. Clones ranked in the top ten supply around 6.5% of the sample. Sample: PBMCs. These receptors were taken from a human donor in good health (CMV status not recorded). Some clones in this sample may be carry-over from other donors' samples.

This clonotype has ten or more counts. This chain uses TRBV5-1 with TRBJ2-1, with 13 bases fitting TRBD2. The V and J ends lost 4 bases and 0 bases, in that order; junction bases with no gene match: 10. CDR1 and CDR2 (germline): SGHRS, YFSETQ. The CDR3 length is 19 residues. The CDR3 bases are TGCGCCAGCAGCCGTTACGGGACTAGCGGGGCTAGCTCCTACAATGAGCAGTTCTTC. The encoded protein is CASSRYGTSGASSYNEQFF.

This clonotype came up many times. The chain is built from TRBV28 and TRBJ1-1, with D possibly being TRBD1 (5 bases). From germline, CDR1 is MDHEN and CDR2 SYDVKM. CDR3 length: 13 amino acids. V lost 2 bases and J 10 bases, leaving 14 bases between the germline ends. The CDR3 is CASSLNRRVRAFF. The CDR3 region has the DNA TGTGCCAGCAGTTTAAACAGGAGGGTTAGAGCTTTCTTT.

This clonotype was seen at least ten times. The rearrangement links TRBV2 to TRBJ2-1; D is ambiguous. Trimming took off 5 bases at V and 3 bases at J, with 8 bases between the two ends. Germline CDR1 SNHLY, CDR2 FYNNEI. This CDR3 has 13 amino acids. DNA of the CDR3: TGTGCCAGCAGTCCTCCGGGCTACAATGAGCAGTTCTTC. This codes for CASSPPGYNEQFF.

This clonotype was counted ten times or more. The rearrangement joins TRBV6-2 or TRBV6-3 to TRBJ2-7; D is unclear. This CDR3 spans 14 amino acids. V lost 2 bases and J 4 bases, leaving 12 bases between the germline ends. Germline lookup yields CDR1 MNHEY and CDR2 SVGEGT. CDR3 bases: TGTGCCAGCAGTTACGCGTCTGGTTCTTACGAGCAGTACTTC. It translates to CASSYASGSYEQYF.

The chain joins TRBV29-1 to TRBJ1-1, with D hard to call. The CDR3 runs to 16 residues. CDR1 SQVTM and CDR2 ANQGSEA come from the germline V gene. Trimming cost V 7 bases and J 2 bases, with 23 bases left between them. The CDR3 region has the DNA TGCAGCGGAGACGGCTTCCCACTTCACGAAAACACTGAAGCTTTCTTT. Translating gives CSGDGFPLHENTEAFF.

This rearrangement joins TRBV20-1 to TRBJ1-5; D might be TRBD1 (5 bases). This CDR3 has 12 residues. Looked up from germline, CDR1 is DFQATT and CDR2 is SNEGSKA (reference sequence). Trimming pared 3 bases from V and 7 bases from J, leaving 10 bases between. The CDR3 bases are TGCAGTGCTAGTGGCGGGGACCAGCCCCAGCATTTT. Protein sequence: CSASGGDQPQHF.

This clonotype was seen more than once but under ten times. The chain couples TRBV25-1 to TRBJ2-7; 9 bases are a match to TRBD1. Germline V CDR1 and CDR2: MGHDK, SYGVNS. V was pared by 5 bases and J by 6 bases, with 11 bases of the junction left unmatched. This CDR3 has 15 residues. Here the CDR3 reads CASSQTRDRASEQYF. DNA of the CDR3: TGTGCCAGCAGTCAGACGCGGGACAGGGCCTCCGAGCAGTACTTC.

There are many counts of this clonotype. The chain links TRBV7-2 to TRBJ2-2; the match to TRBD2 covers 7 bases. V shed 1 base, J shed 5 bases, and the junction held 1 base outside the gene matches. This CDR3 region has 14 residues. Germline-derived CDR1 and CDR2 are SGHTA and FQGNSA. Here the CDR3 DNA reads TGTGCCAGCAGCTTAGGAGCGGGGACCGGGGAGCTGTTTTTT. Translating it yields CASSLGAGTGELFF.

This clonotype was seen repeatedly, ten times or more. The chain combines TRBV20-1 with TRBJ1-1; D uncertain. Germline-derived CDR1 and CDR2 are DFQATT and SNEGSKA (reference sequence). The CDR3 is made up of 12 amino acids. Between the trimmed V and J ends, which lost 1 base and 0 bases, there was a span of 3 bases. CDR3 sequence reads: CSARGLNTEAFF. CDR3 in DNA: TGCAGTGCTAGAGGTTTGAACACTGAAGCTTTCTTT.